The sample holds many counts of the clone carrying this TCR beta chain. This sample is drawn from a study of spatial heterogeneity in lung cancer. V lost 7 bases, J lost 2 bases, and 8 bases stayed unmatched. This CDR3 has 15 residues. Germline values: CDR1 MNHNS, CDR2 SASEGT. One entry per CDR3 protein, called by TCRdb with MiXCR from the 5' RACE reads. Of about 70,000 distinct CDR3 sequences in the sample, 8% to 9% were seen once. Time point in this sample: blood at routine non-recurrence follow-up after resection. The sequences come from PBMCs, collected at follow-up. The gene calls are TRBV6-1 and TRBJ2-1; 7 bases match TRBD1. The TCR sequence derives from a female donor with early-stage non-small cell lung cancer. The CDR3 loop is CASTDNRGTYNEQFF. The CDR3, as DNA: TGTGCCAGCACTGACAACAGGGGAACCTACAATGAGCAGTTCTTC.